Below are 6 T cell receptor beta chains sequenced from a single sample in a study of T cell responses to AZD1222 COVID-19 vaccine. This table comes from immunoSEQ multiplex PCR, and its TCRdb copy is limited to in-frame clones, with some not included. The sample contains approximately 100,000 clones, approximately 91% of which appear only once. Sequenced here: peripheral blood, sampled on day 0 of AZD1222 vaccination. Receptors were obtained from an adult in good health.

This clone was found once. This chain joins TRBV7-2 and TRBJ1-1; D might be TRBD1 (6 bases). With 5 bases removed from V and 1 base from J, the gap between germline ends came to 17 bases. This CDR3 has 16 residues. Germline V gives CDR1 SGHTA, CDR2 FQGNSA. The CDR3 sequence is CASSRGTIRGNTEAFF. The DNA of the CDR3 is TGTGCCAGCAGCCGCGGGACAATCCGGGGGAACACTGAAGCTTTCTTT.

V and J are TRBV10-3 and TRBJ1-4; tentatively, D is TRBD1 (5 bases). Germline V gene data show CDR1 as ENHRY and CDR2 as SYGVKD. The CDR3 has 15 amino acids. Trimming took off 3 bases at V and 5 bases at J, with 13 bases between the two ends. CDR3 residues: CAISDSSTVNEKLFF. CDR3 DNA sequence: TGTGCCATCAGTGACTCGTCGACAGTGAATGAAAAACTGTTTTTT.

The table lists this clone with a few counts. The V call is TRBV6-5, the J call TRBJ1-2; a possible D gene is TRBD1 (6 bases). Germline V lookup: CDR1 MNHEY, CDR2 SVGAGI. V was cut by 7 bases and J by 5 bases, with 17 bases left in between. The CDR3 totals 14 residues. The CDR3 region has the DNA TGTGCCAGCACCTCAGACCGGAGGGGGTATGGCTACACCTTC. Encoded protein: CASTSDRRGYGYTF.

This clone was seen a few times. The chain is built from TRBV5-1 and TRBJ2-1; D perhaps matches TRBD1 (6 bases). The germline V and J ends were trimmed by 4 bases and 3 bases, with 14 bases remaining between them. The CDR3 extends over 15 amino acids. The germline V gene has CDR1 SGHRS and CDR2 YFSETQ. The CDR3 DNA is TGCGCCAGCAGCCCTACAGGGCTGAACTACAATGAGCAGTTCTTC. This gives the protein CASSPTGLNYNEQFF.

V usage is TRBV5-1 and J usage is TRBJ1-5, with D uncertain. This CDR3 spans 13 amino acids. Germline assignment: CDR1 SGHRS and CDR2 YFSETQ. Trimming pared 1 base from V and 5 bases from J, leaving 7 bases between. The CDR3 loop reads CASSLSSDQPQHF. CDR3 DNA: TGCGCCAGCAGCTTGTCATCGGATCAGCCCCAGCATTTT.

The CDR3 DNA reads as TGTGCCAGCAGCACCCAGGGTAGTACTGAAGCTTTCTTT. This translates into CASSTQGSTEAFF. This chain links TRBV7-9 with TRBJ1-1; D perhaps matches TRBD1 (5 bases). Germline CDR1 and CDR2: SEHNR and FQNEAQ (reference sequence). The V end was cut by 5 bases, the J end by 5 bases, with 12 bases between. The CDR3 totals 13 residues.